The 8 T cell receptor beta chains presented below share a single source sample, sequenced in a study of low-dose radiotherapy and immunotherapy resistance in tumors. Primers used for first-strand cDNA, a TRAV- and TRBV-specific set, covered both alpha and beta chains. A roughly 19-cycle PCR with a constant-region primer and V-primer adapter amplified TCRs. TCRdb processed the reads anew with MiXCR; each CDR3 protein has one entry. Among 6,600 or so distinct CDR3 sequences, approximately 82% were seen once, and the ten largest hold approximately 5.9%. The receptors originated from a human donor with advanced metastatic prostate, ovarian, gallbladder or colorectal cancer (not recorded which). This table probably holds off-target reads from a library built for another chain.

This sequence joins TRBV12-3 or TRBV12-4 and TRBJ1-3; unclear D gene. Trimming took off 5 bases at V and 0 bases at J, with 14 bases between the two ends. The CDR3 sequence is 16 residues long. CDR3 coding DNA: TGTGCCAGCAGTGCCGGCCCTTTACGCTCTGGAAACACCATATATTTT. Its protein product is CASSAGPLRSGNTIYF.

The chain links TRBV10-1 to TRBJ2-7; D gene ambiguous. Germline CDR1 and CDR2: WNHNN and SYGVQD (reference sequence). The length of the CDR3 is 13 residues. Trimming cost V 1 base and J 3 bases, with 7 bases left between them. CDR3 sequence reads: CASSEWRNYEQYF. In nucleotides, the CDR3 is TGCGCCAGCAGTGAGTGGCGGAACTACGAGCAGTACTTC.

The CDR3, as DNA: TGCAGCGTCCAAGGGAGTTCGGACAGGAGCACAGATACGCAGTATTTT. Its translation: CSVQGSSDRSTDTQYF. V usage is TRBV29-1 and J usage is TRBJ2-3; TRBD1 aligns across 7 bases. The CDR3 loop spans 16 amino acids. The trim removed 6 bases at V and 0 bases at J, leaving 12 bases unmatched. The germline V gene has CDR1 SQVTM and CDR2 ANQGSEA.

The chain recombines TRBV12-3 or TRBV12-4 with TRBJ2-1; 7 bases line up with TRBD1. The CDR3 extends over 15 amino acids. The J segment lost 3 bases and the V segment lost 4 bases, leaving 6 bases of the junction unmatched. This chain's CDR3 is CASSSLGTVYNEQFF. The DNA for the CDR3 is TGTGCCAGCAGTTCGTTGGGGACAGTCTACAATGAGCAGTTCTTC.

This clonotype was found once. V is TRBV5-1 and J is TRBJ2-1; TRBD2 aligns across 7 bases. J gave up 7 bases and V 3 bases, and 7 bases lay outside the gene matches. This CDR3 has 14 residues. Germline assignment: CDR1 SGHRS and CDR2 YFSETQ. This CDR3 reads CASSSFSAGNEQFF. CDR3 coding DNA: TGCGCCAGCAGCTCTTTCTCAGCGGGAAATGAGCAGTTCTTC.

This clonotype was observed a handful of times. The chain uses TRBV11-2 and TRBJ2-7, with 10 bases matching TRBD2. Germline values: CDR1 SGHAT, CDR2 FQNNGV. The V gene end was trimmed by 7 bases and the J gene end by 1 base; junction bases not matched to a gene: 10. This CDR3 contains 16 residues. CDR3 residues: CASTGTSATNSYEQYF. CDR3 DNA: TGTGCCAGCACCGGGACTAGCGCGACCAATTCCTACGAGCAGTACTTC.

In its sample, this clonotype was seen a few times. V usage is TRBV5-4 and J usage is TRBJ2-1; D is unclear. The V gene lost 5 bases and the J gene lost 8 bases, with 11 bases spanning the gap. Germline lookup yields CDR1 SGHNT and CDR2 YYREEE (reference sequence). The CDR3 length is 12 residues. CDR3 coding DNA: TGTGCCAGCAGTCCCACTCCCGATGAGCAGTTCTTC. Translated: CASSPTPDEQFF. Looking up the rest from reference TRBV5-4 and TRBJ2-1 gives the full variable domain: ETGVTQSPTHLIKTRGQQVTLRCSSQSGHNTVSWYQQALGQGPQFIFQYYREEENGRGNFPPRFSGLQFPNYSSELNVNALELDDSALYLCASSPTPDEQFFGPGTRLTVL.

The chain links TRBV20-1 to TRBJ2-5; TRBD1 matches 10 bases. The CDR3 contains 14 residues. V lost 5 bases, J lost 1 base, and 4 bases stayed unmatched. CDR1 and CDR2 (germline): DFQATT, SNEGSKA (reference sequence). CDR3 amino acids: CSAGGQGIQETQYF. CDR3 nucleotides: TGCAGTGCTGGGGGACAGGGGATCCAAGAGACCCAGTACTTC.